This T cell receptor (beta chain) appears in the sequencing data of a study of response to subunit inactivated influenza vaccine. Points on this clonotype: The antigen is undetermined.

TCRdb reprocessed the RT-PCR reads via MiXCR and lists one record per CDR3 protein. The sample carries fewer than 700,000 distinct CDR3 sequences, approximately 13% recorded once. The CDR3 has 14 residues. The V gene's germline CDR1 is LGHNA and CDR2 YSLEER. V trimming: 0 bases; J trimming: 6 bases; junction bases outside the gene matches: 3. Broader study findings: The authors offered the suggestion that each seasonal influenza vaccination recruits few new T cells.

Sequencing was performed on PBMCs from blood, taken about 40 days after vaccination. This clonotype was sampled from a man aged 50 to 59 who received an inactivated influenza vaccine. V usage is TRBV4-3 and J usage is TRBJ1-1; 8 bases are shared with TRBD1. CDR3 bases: TGCGCCAGCAGCCAAGATGCCAGGGGGCCTGAAGCTTTCTTT. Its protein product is CASSQDARGPEAFF.